This record covers a single T cell receptor beta chain. Clones were read by immunoSEQ multiplex PCR, and TCRdb kept only the in-frame ones, dropping some. The table has around 150,000 clones, 85% to 90% seen once. The source of the sample is a study of cytomegalovirus exposure and HLA in healthy donors. CDR1 is SNHLY and CDR2 is FYNNEI in the germline V gene. The CDR3 consists of 13 residues. Unmatched junction bases numbered 3, after V lost 6 bases and J lost 6 bases. The sequenced sample consisted of PBMCs. This sequence originates from a woman aged 18-29 years in good health and CMV-seropositive. The V and J genes are TRBV2 and TRBJ2-1, with 9 bases identical to TRBD1. The CDR3: CASSGTGSNEQFF. In DNA, the CDR3 is TGTGCCAGCAGCGGGACAGGGTCCAATGAGCAGTTCTTC.